This TCR beta chain was documented in a study of identical twins. A single record per CDR3 protein comes from TCRdb applying MiXCR to the 5' RACE reads. Here the sample spans around 680,000 distinct CDR3 sequences, 8.6% being singletons. As concerns this clonotype: The antigen remains unidentified.

Findings of the study overall: Out-of-frame alpha sequences common to twins exhibited a surplus of low generation probability.

A further study also used this sample, focusing on yellow fever vaccine responses in identical twins.

The sample taken for sequencing was PBMCs. The receptor's source is a woman under 30 in good health.

CDR3 nucleotides: TGTGCCAGCAGTTACAGGGACGGGGTACCCTACGAGCAGTACTTC. Amino acid sequence: CASSYRDGVPYEQYF. The chain is built from TRBV6-5 and TRBJ2-7; D assignment may be TRBD1 or TRBD2 (5 bases each). There are 15 residues in the CDR3. V lost 2 bases, J lost 2 bases, and 13 bases lay in between. The germline V gene has CDR1 MNHEY and CDR2 SVGAGI.